A selection of T cell receptor beta chains follows, all from one sample in a study of vaccination and CD4 T cells after COVID-19. TCRdb re-analysed the PCR reads in MiXCR, keeping a single row per CDR3 protein. This table holds around 19,000 distinct CDR3 sequences, roughly 56% found once. Their specific antigens are unknown. Sequenced material: CD4+ T cells from blood, cultured in vitro. Every receptor here comes from a human donor who had recovered from COVID-19. Both conserved end residues are part of each CDR3.

>TRBJ1-1|TRBV20-1
CSASPPQTGGTEAFF
>TRBJ1-4|TRBV15
CATSRDGRGEKLFF
>TRBJ2-2|TRBV11-3
CASTLGGVSGVGTGELFF
>TRBJ1-1|TRBV11-2
CASSGRVGEAFF
>TRBJ1-5|TRBV7-8
CASSLEVYSNQPQHF
>TRBJ1-1|TRBV19
CASSIDRVTLNTEAFF
>TRBJ2-5|TRBV14
CASSQDRGSLVETQYF
>TRBJ2-5|TRBV7-2
CASRQEATGGQYF
>TRBJ1-5|TRBV20-1
CSAGTVAARQPQHF
>TRBJ1-1|TRBV11-2
CASSQQGATEAFF
>TRBJ1-1|TRBV6-4
CASPRGTFAGAFF
>TRBJ2-1|TRBV7-8
CASSHGLRLGGRADYNEQFF
>TRBJ1-5|TRBV5-8
CASSRAGGNQPQHF
>TRBJ2-5|TRBV4-1
CASSQGSQETQYF
>TRBJ2-3|TRBV7-3
CASSYAGRTDTQYF
>TRBJ2-5|TRBV18
CASSPLSQGVGETQYF
>TRBJ2-7|TRBV2
CASSARGGLYEQYF
>TRBJ2-3|TRBV2
CASSEGSISRDTQYF
>TRBJ1-2|TRBV7-9
CASSQTVNYGYTF
>TRBJ2-5|TRBV6-5
CASSSLGGGETQYF
>TRBJ1-1|TRBV29-1
CSAADRGGQSEAFF
>TRBJ2-3|TRBV6-1
CASRQTPLVDTQYF
>TRBJ2-5|TRBV7-9
CASSLGRMGSGETQYF
>TRBJ1-2|TRBV19
CASSIGGQLSSNYGYTF
>TRBJ1-2|TRBV16
CASGPLVREGSNYGYTF
>TRBJ1-1|TRBV20-1
CSALRSGQGVSEAFF
>TRBJ2-2|TRBV11-2
CASSPRKRNTGELFF
>TRBJ1-5|TRBV28
CASTPGSYRRGLSNQPQHF
>TRBJ1-1|TRBV7-9
CASSPWTGWSEAFF
>TRBJ2-6|TRBV6-1
CASTTLLLGLGGANVLTF
>TRBJ2-7|TRBV7-8
CASSQDYEQYF
>TRBJ2-2|TRBV20-1
CSARPNRDRGTGELFF
>TRBJ2-3|TRBV7-9
CASSFVAVTDTQYF
>TRBJ2-1|TRBV5-1
CASSPGTSGRSSYNEQFF
>TRBJ1-4|TRBV20-1
CSARVPEKLFF
>TRBJ2-7|TRBV30
CAWSVQMASYEQYF
>TRBJ2-3|TRBV7-8
CASSLKWLVPVADTQYF
>TRBJ1-1|TRBV12-3/TRBV12-4
CASSLVWGNTEAFF
>TRBJ1-2|TRBV27
CASSLWAGGGYTF
>TRBJ2-7|TRBV30
CAWSFTRGIAYEQYF
>TRBJ1-1|TRBV7-9
CASSLAYRTNTEAFF
>TRBJ1-5|TRBV7-2
CASGALGGSQPQHF
>TRBJ2-7|TRBV6-1
CASTPTGGGYEQYF
>TRBJ2-3|TRBV6-2/TRBV6-3
CASSSVNRGKGRDTQYF
>TRBJ1-5|TRBV19
CASRSSGGGVGNQPQHF
>TRBJ2-1|TRBV20-1
CSARGDGYNEQFF
>TRBJ2-5|TRBV19
CASRGRGLAAGGETQYF
>TRBJ2-7|TRBV6-1
CASSQDSVAPYEQYF
>TRBJ1-2|TRBV6-1
CASSEAGRGRETNYGYTF
>TRBJ1-4|TRBV20-1
CSARNLGLGEKLFF
>TRBJ1-5|TRBV18
CASSPDNWQPQHF
>TRBJ2-7|TRBV28
CASSPPRPSSYEQYF
>TRBJ2-7|TRBV20-1
CSAATGTGFSYEQYF
>TRBJ2-2|TRBV11-3
CASTDHTRYTGELFF
>TRBJ1-5|TRBV28
CASSFGQVSNQPQHF